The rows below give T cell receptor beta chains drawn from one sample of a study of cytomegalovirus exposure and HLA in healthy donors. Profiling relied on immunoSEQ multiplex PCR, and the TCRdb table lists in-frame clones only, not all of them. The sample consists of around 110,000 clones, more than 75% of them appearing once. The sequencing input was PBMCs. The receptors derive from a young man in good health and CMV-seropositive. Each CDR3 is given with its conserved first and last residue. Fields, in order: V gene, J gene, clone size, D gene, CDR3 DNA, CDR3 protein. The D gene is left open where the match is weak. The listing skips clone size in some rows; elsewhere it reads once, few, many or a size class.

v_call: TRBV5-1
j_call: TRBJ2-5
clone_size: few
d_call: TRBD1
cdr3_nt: TGCGCCAGCCACATAGGACAGGGGGCGATTGAGGAGACCCAGTACTTC
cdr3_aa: CASHIGQGAIEETQYF

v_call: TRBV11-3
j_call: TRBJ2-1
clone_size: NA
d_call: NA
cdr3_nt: TGTGCCAGCGGGGCGGCAGGGTATGCTGAGCAGTTCTTC
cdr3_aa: CASGAAGYAEQFF

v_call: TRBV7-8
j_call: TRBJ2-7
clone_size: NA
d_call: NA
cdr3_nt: TGTGCCAGCACCGGGAGTACAGGGGACTACGAGCAGTACTTC
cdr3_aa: CASTGSTGDYEQYF

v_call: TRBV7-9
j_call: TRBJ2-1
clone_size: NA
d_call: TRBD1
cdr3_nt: TGTGCCAGCAGCCCGGCTGGGACAGCACACAATGAGCAGTTCTTC
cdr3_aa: CASSPAGTAHNEQFF

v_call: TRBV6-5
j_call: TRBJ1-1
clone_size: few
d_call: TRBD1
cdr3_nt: TGTGCCAGCAGTTACCGGCGGACAGGGGCCACTGAAGCTTTCTTT
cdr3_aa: CASSYRRTGATEAFF

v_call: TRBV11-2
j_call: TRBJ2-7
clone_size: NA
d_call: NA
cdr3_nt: TGTGCCAGCAGCTTAGGGCGGGCTGCCTACGAGCAGTACTTC
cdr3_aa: CASSLGRAAYEQYF

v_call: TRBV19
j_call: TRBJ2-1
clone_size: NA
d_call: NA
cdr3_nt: TGTGCCAGTAGTATAGCAGAAAGCTCCTACAATGAGCAGTTCTTC
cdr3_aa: CASSIAESSYNEQFF

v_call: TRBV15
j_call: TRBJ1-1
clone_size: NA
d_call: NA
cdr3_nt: TGTGCCACCAGCAGAGGTGGCAGGGGGAACACTGAAGCTTTCTTT
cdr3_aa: CATSRGGRGNTEAFF

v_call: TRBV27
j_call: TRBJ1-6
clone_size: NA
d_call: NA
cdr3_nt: TGTGCCAGCAGTTTCCAGGGCATACATAATTCACCCCTCCACTTT
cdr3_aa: CASSFQGIHNSPLHF

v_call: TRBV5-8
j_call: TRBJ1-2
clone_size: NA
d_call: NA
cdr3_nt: TGTGCCAGCAGCTTGGCGACTATCAACCCAGGTAGCTACACCTTC
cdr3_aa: CASSLATINPGSYTF

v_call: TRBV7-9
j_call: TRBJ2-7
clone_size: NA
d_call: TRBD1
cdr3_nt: TGTGCCAGCAGCTTGAGACAGGGGAACTACGAGCAGTACTTC
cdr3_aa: CASSLRQGNYEQYF

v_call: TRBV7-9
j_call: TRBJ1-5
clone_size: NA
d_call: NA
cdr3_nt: TGTGCCAGCAGCTTATTCGGAGGGAATCAGCCCCAGCATTTT
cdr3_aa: CASSLFGGNQPQHF

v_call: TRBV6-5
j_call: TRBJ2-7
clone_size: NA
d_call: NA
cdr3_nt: TGTGCCAGCAGTTACCCCACGGGGAAACAAACCTACGAGCAGTACTTC
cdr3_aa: CASSYPTGKQTYEQYF

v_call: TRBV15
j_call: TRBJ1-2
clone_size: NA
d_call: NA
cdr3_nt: TGTGCCACCAGCGAAATGAGGGTTTCTGGCTACACCTTC
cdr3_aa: CATSEMRVSGYTF

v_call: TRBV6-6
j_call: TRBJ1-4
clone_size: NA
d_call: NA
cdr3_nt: TGTGCCAGCAGTTACTCAGGGGGGGGCGGAGAAAAACTGTTTTTT
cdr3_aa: CASSYSGGGGEKLFF

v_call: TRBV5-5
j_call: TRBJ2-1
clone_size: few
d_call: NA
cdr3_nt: TGTGCCAGCAGCTTGGCCAGGGGATACAATGAGCAGTTCTTC
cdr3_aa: CASSLARGYNEQFF

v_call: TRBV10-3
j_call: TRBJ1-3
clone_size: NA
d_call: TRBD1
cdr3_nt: TGTGCCATGGGGCAGGGGGCCTCTGGAAACACCATATATTTT
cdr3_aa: CAMGQGASGNTIYF

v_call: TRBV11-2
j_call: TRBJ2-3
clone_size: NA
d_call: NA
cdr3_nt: TGTGCCAGCAGCTTACTGAGCACAGATACGCAGTATTTT
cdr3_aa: CASSLLSTDTQYF

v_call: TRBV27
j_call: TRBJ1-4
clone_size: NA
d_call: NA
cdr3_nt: TGTGCCAGCAGACTTCAGAGAGGGGAAAAACTGTTTTTT
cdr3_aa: CASRLQRGEKLFF

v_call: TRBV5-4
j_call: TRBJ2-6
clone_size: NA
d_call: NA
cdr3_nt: TGTGCCAGCACCTCGCGGGGGGCCAACGTCCTGACTTTC
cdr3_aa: CASTSRGANVLTF

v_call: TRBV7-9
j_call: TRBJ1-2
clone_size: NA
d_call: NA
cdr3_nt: TGTGCCAGCAGCTTAACGGACATAGATATCGTCCCCTATGGCTACACCTTC
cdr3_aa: CASSLTDIDIVPYGYTF

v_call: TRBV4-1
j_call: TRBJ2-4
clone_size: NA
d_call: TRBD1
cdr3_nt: TGCGCCAGCACATCCTTACGAACAGGGGGAGCCAAAAACAGTCAGTACTTC
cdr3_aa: CASTSLRTGGAKNSQYF

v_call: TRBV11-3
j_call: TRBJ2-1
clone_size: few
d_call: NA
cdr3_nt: TGTGCCAGCGGCGCTGCGGGTTACACTGAGCAGTTCTTC
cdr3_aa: CASGAAGYTEQFF

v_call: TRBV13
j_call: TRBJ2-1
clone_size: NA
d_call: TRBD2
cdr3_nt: TGTGCCAGCAGCTTGAGTAGCGGGGGGGCTATAAATGAGCAGTTCTTC
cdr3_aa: CASSLSSGGAINEQFF

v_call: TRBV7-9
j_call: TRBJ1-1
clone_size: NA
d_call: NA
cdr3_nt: TGTGCCAGCAGCTTGGCGGGTCCCCCTGAAGCTTTCTTT
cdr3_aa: CASSLAGPPEAFF

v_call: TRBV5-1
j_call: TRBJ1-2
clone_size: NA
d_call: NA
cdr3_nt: TGCGCCAGCACCTGGGGAGGAAACTATGGCTACACCTTC
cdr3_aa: CASTWGGNYGYTF

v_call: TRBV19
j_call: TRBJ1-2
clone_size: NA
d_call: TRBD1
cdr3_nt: TGTGCCAGTAGTTCGCCGGGACAGGGGAACTATGGCTACACCTTC
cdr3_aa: CASSSPGQGNYGYTF

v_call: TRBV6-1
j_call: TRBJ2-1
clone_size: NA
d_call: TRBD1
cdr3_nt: TGTGCCAGCAGTGAGACAGGGGGCGAGTACAATGAGCAGTTCTTC
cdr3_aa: CASSETGGEYNEQFF

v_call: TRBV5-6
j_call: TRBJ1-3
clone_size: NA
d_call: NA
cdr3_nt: TGTGCCAGCAGCATAACAGGGTTTACTGGAAACACCATATATTTT
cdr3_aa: CASSITGFTGNTIYF

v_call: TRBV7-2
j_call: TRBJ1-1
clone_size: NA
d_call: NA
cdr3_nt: TGTGCCAGCAGCCACGCCGGGGGGGGCAGTAACACTGAAGCTTTCTTT
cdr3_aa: CASSHAGGGSNTEAFF

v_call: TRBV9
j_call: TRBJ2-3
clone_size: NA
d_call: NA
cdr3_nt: TGTGCCAGCAGTGACAGGTACAAAAGCACAGATACGCAGTATTTT
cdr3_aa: CASSDRYKSTDTQYF

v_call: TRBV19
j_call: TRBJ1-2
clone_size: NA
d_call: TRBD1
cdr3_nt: TGTGCCAGTAGCCGGGGGACAGGGGTCCACTTCTATGGCTACACCTTC
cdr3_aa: CASSRGTGVHFYGYTF

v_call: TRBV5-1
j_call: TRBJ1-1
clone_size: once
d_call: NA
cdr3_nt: TGCGCCAGCAGCTTGTCCGAGGGATATGGAAACACTGAAGCTTTCTTT
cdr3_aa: CASSLSEGYGNTEAFF

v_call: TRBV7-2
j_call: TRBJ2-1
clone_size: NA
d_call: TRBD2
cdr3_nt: TGTGCCAGCAGCTTAGCCGGGACTAGCGGTTGGCAGTTCTTC
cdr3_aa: CASSLAGTSGWQFF

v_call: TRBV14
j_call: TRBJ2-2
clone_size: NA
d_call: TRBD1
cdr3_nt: TGTGCCAGCAGCTCAAGACGGACAGGGGGCGCGAACACCGGGGAGCTGTTTTTT
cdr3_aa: CASSSRRTGGANTGELFF

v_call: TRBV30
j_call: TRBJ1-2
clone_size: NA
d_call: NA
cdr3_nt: TGTGCCTGGACGGGTGGCTATGGCTACACCTTC
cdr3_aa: CAWTGGYGYTF

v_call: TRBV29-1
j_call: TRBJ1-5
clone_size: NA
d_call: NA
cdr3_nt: TGCAGCGTTGGCACTGGCAATCAGCCCCAGCATTTT
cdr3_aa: CSVGTGNQPQHF

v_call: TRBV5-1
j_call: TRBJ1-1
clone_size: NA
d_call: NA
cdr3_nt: TGCGCCAGCAGCATCTTGCCCGGGGGCACTGAAGCTTTCTTT
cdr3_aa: CASSILPGGTEAFF

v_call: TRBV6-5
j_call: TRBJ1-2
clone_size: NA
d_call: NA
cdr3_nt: TGTGCCAGCAGTCCGGGGGGGCCAGGCTATGGCTACACCTTC
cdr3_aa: CASSPGGPGYGYTF

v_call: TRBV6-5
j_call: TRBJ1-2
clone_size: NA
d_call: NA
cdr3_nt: TGTGCCAGTCGACAACGTCTTAAGTATGGCTACACCTTC
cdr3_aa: CASRQRLKYGYTF

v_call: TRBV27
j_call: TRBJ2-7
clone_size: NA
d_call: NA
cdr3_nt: TGTGCCAGCAGTTTACTTCCGGACAGCTCCTACGAGCAGTACTTC
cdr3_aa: CASSLLPDSSYEQYF